This T cell receptor (beta chain) was sequenced during a study of blood T cell repertoires in COVID-19. Study background: Donors in the United States, Italy and Spain gave samples during acute or convalescent COVID-19. The cDNA or gDNA used as material had been derived from T cells, B-cell-depleted T cells, or PBMCs.

Authors' analysis steps: Amplification with reference gene primers provided the estimates of nucleated cell counts. Assay: immunoSEQ multiplex PCR; the TCRdb copy retains only in-frame clones and omits some. The DNA gave D and trimming, while V, J and clone size come from that table. The profile shows about 180,000 clones, roughly nine tenths of them singletons. Germline V gives CDR1 SGHNT, CDR2 YENEEA. The V gene lost 4 bases and the J gene lost 4 bases, with 19 bases spanning the gap. This CDR3 is built from 16 residues. Sequencing was done on a sample of peripheral blood. The sequence was collected from a man in his 70s with active or convalescent COVID-19. The chain carries TRBV11-3 and TRBJ1-1, with D hard to call. In DNA, the CDR3 is TGTGCCAGCAGCTATGGTACCGACCCTCGGGGCACTGAAGCTTTCTTT. This translates into CASSYGTDPRGTEAFF.